Shown below are 32 T cell receptor beta chains from a single sample sequenced in a study of beta chain features in type 1 diabetes. Reverse transcription of all isolated RNA meant that expressed TCRB transcripts were sequenced. Only in-frame clones appear in the TCRdb table, and some are missing; sequencing was by immunoSEQ multiplex PCR. Among about 620,000 clones listed, less than 20% were seen once. Sequenced material: naive CD4+ T cells from blood. These receptors originate from a man between 18 and 29 years old in good health.

This clone was recorded a few times. This chain links TRBV27 with TRBJ1-1; D possibly corresponds to TRBD1 (5 bases). The CDR3 extends over 15 amino acids. V lost 6 bases and J 5 bases, leaving 19 bases between the germline ends. Germline assignment: CDR1 MNHEY and CDR2 SMNVEV (reference sequence). As DNA, the CDR3 is TGTGCCAGCAGATTGTCCGGGACCAGTCGGACTGAAGCTTTCTTT. Amino acids: CASRLSGTSRTEAFF.

This clone was detected only a few times. The gene calls are TRBV19 and TRBJ1-1; the D gene is possibly TRBD1 (5 bases). This CDR3 comprises 14 residues. V was cut by 5 bases and J by 4 bases, with 14 bases left in between. The germline V gene encodes CDR1 LNHDA and CDR2 SQIVND (reference sequence). The CDR3 is CASSPNDRGTEAFF. CDR3 DNA sequence: TGTGCCAGTAGTCCCAATGACAGAGGCACTGAAGCTTTCTTT.

The chain joins TRBV5-1 to TRBJ2-7; D call uncertain. Per germline, CDR1 SGHRS and CDR2 YFSETQ. The CDR3 covers 16 residues. The V gene lost 5 bases and the J gene lost 0 bases, with 18 bases spanning the gap. This CDR3 is CASRSSTSKSSYEQYF. CDR3 nucleotides: TGCGCCAGCAGGAGTAGCACGAGTAAGAGCTCCTACGAGCAGTACTTC.

This chain links TRBV6-6 with TRBJ2-5; the D gene is possibly TRBD2 (5 bases). With the DNA end fitting TRBJ2-7 better, the J assignment may be wrong. From germline, CDR1 is MNHNY and CDR2 SVGAGI (reference sequence). The CDR3 is made up of 14 amino acids. The CDR3 nucleotides read TGTGCCAGCAGGGACCCGGAGGCGATCAACGAGCAGTACTTC. Protein sequence: CASRDPEAINEQYF.

This chain uses TRBV5-4 with TRBJ2-1; 10 bases match TRBD2. Trimming cost V 4 bases and J 9 bases; bases outside gene matches: 10. CDR1 and CDR2 from the germline V gene are SGHNT and YYREEE (reference sequence). The length of the CDR3 is 15 residues. In DNA, the CDR3 is TGTGCCAGCAGCCCCAGGAGCGGGAGGGTTCCTGAGCAGTTCTTC. Amino acid sequence: CASSPRSGRVPEQFF. The variable domain in full, completed from reference TRBV5-4 and TRBJ2-1, reads ETGVTQSPTHLIKTRGQQVTLRCSSQSGHNTVSWYQQALGQGPQFIFQYYREEENGRGNFPPRFSGLQFPNYSSELNVNALELDDSALYLCASSPRSGRVPEQFFGPGTRLTVL.

This sequence joins TRBV28 and TRBJ2-1, with D uncertain. CDR3 length: 11 residues. CDR1 is MDHEN, CDR2 SYDVKM, per germline. The V gene lost 2 bases and the J gene lost 14 bases, with 10 bases spanning the gap. CDR3 loop: CASSLELEEFF. The CDR3, as DNA: TGTGCCAGCAGTTTAGAGCTCGAGGAGTTCTTC.

In its sample, this clone was seen a few times. This chain uses TRBV7-6 with TRBJ2-5; TRBD2 might be the D (6 bases). This CDR3 has 13 amino acids. V lost 4 bases and J 2 bases, leaving 8 bases between the germline ends. Per the germline V gene, CDR1 is SGHVS and CDR2 is FNYEAQ. The CDR3 DNA reads TGTGCCAGCAGCTCTCGGGAGCAAGAGACCCAGTACTTC. Residues: CASSSREQETQYF.

Note on this clone: This sample includes further DNA sequences coding for the same CDR3. The rearrangement uses TRBV27 and TRBJ1-2; D gene ambiguous. The CDR3 contains 13 residues. V lost 0 bases and J 4 bases, leaving 6 bases between the germline ends. Germline CDR1 and CDR2: MNHEY and SMNVEV (reference sequence). Here the CDR3 reads CASSLSGSYGYTF. Written as DNA, the CDR3 is TGTGCCAGCAGTTTATCAGGGTCCTATGGCTACACCTTC.

This clone appeared a few times. V is TRBV5-1 and J is TRBJ1-1; D ambiguous. The CDR3 contains 12 residues. The V end lost 4 bases, the J end lost 2 bases, and 6 bases lay between the germline ends. The germline V gene has CDR1 SGHRS and CDR2 YFSETQ. CDR3 nucleotide sequence: TGCGCCAGCAGCCCTGGAAACACTGAAGCTTTCTTT. Translated, it gives CASSPGNTEAFF.

This chain connects TRBV19 to TRBJ2-1; TRBD2 agrees at 8 bases. The CDR3 is made up of 15 amino acids. Germline-derived CDR1 and CDR2 are LNHDA and SQIVND (reference sequence). With V trimmed by 6 bases and J by 8 bases, 12 bases remained unmatched. The CDR3 nucleotides read TGTGCCAGTAGCAACCCGGGGGGGCCTCGGGATGAGCAGTTCTTC. It is translated as CASSNPGGPRDEQFF.

In this sample, this clone turned up a few times. The rearrangement uses TRBV10-3 and TRBJ2-5; 11 bases line up with TRBD2. CDR3 length: 15 residues. Looked up from germline, CDR1 is ENHRY and CDR2 is SYGVKD. J was trimmed by 5 bases and V by 5 bases; bases with no gene match: 7. The CDR3 DNA follows: TGTGCCATCAGTCTAGCGGGGGGACAAGGGGAGACCCAGTACTTC. Protein product: CAISLAGGQGETQYF.

The chain recombines TRBV28 with TRBJ2-7; 9 positions agree with TRBD1. The CDR3 runs 14 residues. Germline-derived CDR1 and CDR2 are MDHEN and SYDVKM. The junction had 5 bases not matched to a gene; V was cut back by 6 bases and J by 2 bases. The CDR3 spells CASRDRGNTYEQYF. CDR3 DNA sequence: TGTGCCAGCAGAGACAGGGGGAACACCTACGAGCAGTACTTC. The entire variable domain, with the rest obtained from reference TRBV28 and TRBJ2-7, is as follows: DVKVTQSSRYLVKRTGEKVFLECVQDMDHENMFWYRQDPGLGLRLIYFSYDVKMKEKGDIPEGYSVSREKKERFSLILESASTNQTSMYLCASRDRGNTYEQYFGPGTRLTVT.

This clone turned up a few times. The rearrangement joins TRBV4-1 to TRBJ2-5; a possible D gene is TRBD2 (5 bases). The CDR3 runs to 13 residues. Trimming took off 4 bases at V and 5 bases at J, with 11 bases between the two ends. CDR1 MGHRA and CDR2 YSYEKL come from the germline V gene. The CDR3 bases are TGCGCCAGCAGCCTACTAGGACGGGAGACCCAGTACTTC. As protein: CASSLLGRETQYF.

The V gene is TRBV18, the J gene TRBJ1-1, with D unclear. The CDR3 runs to 14 residues. V lost 1 base and J lost 2, with 8 bases in between. In germline, CDR1 is KGHSH, CDR2 LQKENI. CDR3 nucleotide sequence: TGTGCCAGCTCACCACAGGGAATAAACACTGAAGCTTTCTTT. It yields the protein CASSPQGINTEAFF.

This clone was seen a handful of times. The V call is TRBV7-9, the J call TRBJ2-7; TRBD1 is a possible D gene (6 bases). The CDR3 runs to 15 residues. V was clipped by 0 bases and J by 2 bases, with 11 bases between them. The germline V gene has CDR1 SEHNR and CDR2 FQNEAQ (reference sequence). DNA for the CDR3: TGTGCCAGCAGCTTAGCGGGGGCAGGGGCCTACGAGCAGTACTTC. Its translation is CASSLAGAGAYEQYF.

This clone was counted between two and nine times. The chain employs TRBV28 and TRBJ2-7, with 9 positions matching TRBD2. The germline V gene encodes CDR1 MDHEN and CDR2 SYDVKM. CDR3 length equals 13 residues. V trimming: 7 bases; J trimming: 2 bases; junction bases outside the gene matches: 3. The CDR3 DNA sequence: TGTGCCAGCAAGGCGGGAGGGCCCTACGAGCAGTACTTC. Residues: CASKAGGPYEQYF.

This clone was seen once. V gene TRBV7-8 combines with J gene TRBJ2-3; D unclear. Germline values: CDR1 SGHVS, CDR2 FQNEAQ. This CDR3 spans 15 amino acids. V shed 0 bases and J shed 2 bases, with 9 bases lying between them. The CDR3 sequence: CASSLAWVLTDTQYF. DNA of the CDR3: TGTGCCAGCAGCTTAGCGTGGGTTCTCACAGATACGCAGTATTTT.

The J gene is TRBJ1-5, the V gene TRBV6-5; D ambiguous. The germline V gene encodes CDR1 MNHEY and CDR2 SVGAGI. This CDR3 has 15 residues. The V gene lost 0 bases and the J gene lost 7 bases, with 13 bases spanning the gap. The CDR3 DNA reads TGTGCCAGCAGTTACTCAGGAGGGCAGCGACAGCCCCAGCATTTT. It specifies CASSYSGGQRQPQHF.

This clone was seen a few times. The rearrangement links TRBV7-3 to TRBJ1-1, with D unclear. V was pared by 5 bases and J by 5 bases, with 15 bases between. The CDR3 consists of 14 residues. Germline CDR1 and CDR2: SGHTA and FQGTGA. The DNA of the CDR3 is TGTGCCAGCAGCCCAAAAGGAGGGCAAACTGAAGCTTTCTTT. Amino acid sequence: CASSPKGGQTEAFF.

There are a few counts of this clone. CDR3 sequence: CASVGLAGGKGLRTQYF. The DNA of the CDR3 is TGTGCCAGCGTAGGACTAGCGGGAGGTAAAGGACTTCGTACGCAGTATTTT. This rearrangement joins TRBV7-2 to TRBJ2-3; TRBD2 aligns across 14 bases. The CDR3 spans 17 residues. Germline CDR1 reads SGHTA; CDR2 reads FQGNSA. Trimming took 8 bases from V and 8 from J; bases not matched to a gene: 15.

This clone was recorded a few times. The chain joins TRBV9 to TRBJ1-5; D perhaps matches TRBD1 (6 bases). Trimming cost V 3 bases and J 6 bases, with 16 bases left between them. CDR1 and CDR2 from the germline V gene are SGDLS and YYNGEE. The CDR3 spans 15 residues. The CDR3 reads CASSAETGIGQPQHF. CDR3 bases: TGTGCCAGCAGCGCCGAAACAGGGATCGGTCAGCCCCAGCATTTT.

This clone was found a few times. This chain joins TRBV27 and TRBJ2-5; 7 bases are shared with TRBD2. CDR3 length: 13 amino acids. V shed 4 bases and J 7 bases; nucleotides not matched to a gene: 6. The germline V gene has CDR1 MNHEY and CDR2 SMNVEV (reference sequence). In DNA form, the CDR3 reads TGTGCCAGCAGTTGGGAGGGCCTGGGGACCCAGTACTTC. It encodes CASSWEGLGTQYF.

This clone was recorded a few times. CDR3 sequence: CASSLETSQGGKLFF. CDR3 bases: TGTGCCAGCAGCTTAGAAACCAGCCAGGGGGGAAAACTGTTTTTT. V usage is TRBV7-2 and J usage is TRBJ1-4; 7 nucleotides align to TRBD1. Germline CDR1 SGHTA, CDR2 FQGNSA. The ends lost 1 base at V and 10 bases at J; junction bases unmatched: 9. This CDR3 contains 15 residues.

The genes are TRBV27 and TRBJ2-1, with D tentatively TRBD2 (7 bases). The CDR3 is made up of 14 amino acids. From germline, CDR1 is MNHEY and CDR2 SMNVEV (reference sequence). V lost 6 bases to trimming and J lost 2 bases, with 11 bases between them. The CDR3 DNA reads as TGTGCCAGCAGAGCGGGGACACCCTACAATGAGCAGTTCTTC. Translating gives CASRAGTPYNEQFF.

As DNA, the CDR3 is TGCGCCAGCAGCTCCTCCGGACAGGGAGGAACCGGGGAGCTGTTTTTT. It translates to CASSSSGQGGTGELFF. The rearrangement uses TRBV5-1 and TRBJ2-2, with 8 bases that match TRBD1. Germline V gives CDR1 SGHRS, CDR2 YFSETQ. The V and J ends lost 3 bases and 5 bases, in that order; junction bases with no gene match: 9. The CDR3 covers 16 residues.

This clone turned up a few times. The chain carries TRBV15 and TRBJ2-6, with no clear D. The CDR3 extends over 13 amino acids. The V end lost 8 bases, the J end lost 1 base, and 6 bases lay between the germline ends. CDR1 LNHNV and CDR2 YYDKDF come from the germline V gene (reference sequence). The CDR3 DNA reads as TGTGCCACCCAACAGTCTGGGGCCAACGTCCTGACTTTC. This sequence encodes CATQQSGANVLTF.

The chain has TRBV28 and TRBJ2-7, with no clear D. Per germline, CDR1 MDHEN and CDR2 SYDVKM. V dropped 9 bases and J dropped 0 bases, with 18 bases sitting between them. The CDR3 covers 15 residues. The CDR3 region has the DNA TGTGCCAGTAGAACCATGGGTTTCCGCTCCTACGAGCAGTACTTC. Its protein is CASRTMGFRSYEQYF.

Only a few counts were recorded for this clone. The rearrangement uses TRBV9 and TRBJ2-5; 8 bases map to TRBD2. Germline trimming cut 3 bases from V and 5 bases from J; bases unmatched to any gene: 21. The CDR3 is 19 residues long. Germline V gene sequence: CDR1 SGDLS, CDR2 YYNGEE. CDR3 in amino acids: CASSGDSGTSLRNKETQYF. DNA for the CDR3: TGTGCCAGCAGCGGAGACTCCGGGACTAGTTTGCGTAATAAGGAGACCCAGTACTTC.

This chain joins TRBV7-3 and TRBJ1-1, with no clear D. The CDR3 is 14 residues long. CDR1 and CDR2 from the germline V gene are SGHTA and FQGTGA. Trimming stripped 6 bases from V and 4 bases from J, with 15 bases between. The CDR3 reads CASSPSGRPTEAFF. The CDR3 bases are TGTGCCAGCAGTCCTTCAGGACGGCCCACTGAAGCTTTCTTT.

A few counts support this clone. The chain carries TRBV12-5 and TRBJ2-3, with unresolved D. The germline V and J ends were trimmed by 6 bases and 2 bases, with 9 bases remaining between them. The CDR3 is made up of 13 amino acids. Looked up from germline, CDR1 is LGHNT and CDR2 is FRNRAP. CDR3 sequence (DNA): TGTGCTAGTGGCCTATACACCACAGATACGCAGTATTTT. Its translation is CASGLYTTDTQYF.

A few counts support this clone. This chain links TRBV7-9 with TRBJ1-2; D gene unclear. Germline assignment: CDR1 SEHNR and CDR2 FQNEAQ (reference sequence). Trimming cost V 1 base and J 4 bases, with 7 bases left between them. The CDR3 extends over 13 amino acids. The CDR3 coding sequence is TGTGCCAGCAGCTTAGGCAGGTCCTATGGCTACACCTTC. Residues: CASSLGRSYGYTF.

The table lists this clone with a few counts. V usage is TRBV6-5 and J usage is TRBJ1-1; the D gene is possibly TRBD1 (6 bases). Deletions cut 6 bases from V and 1 base from J, with 12 bases between. Germline values: CDR1 MNHEY, CDR2 SVGAGI. CDR3 size: 14 residues. CDR3 sequence: CASRNRARNTEAFF. As DNA, the CDR3 is TGTGCCAGCAGAAACAGGGCGAGGAACACTGAAGCTTTCTTT.